The T cell receptor (beta chain) described here comes from a study of blood T cell repertoires in COVID-19. Study-wide context: Samples representing acute and convalescent COVID-19 were sourced from the United States, Italy and Spain.

Only one count was recorded for this clone. Assay used: immunoSEQ multiplex PCR; TCRdb lists only in-frame clones, some missing. The data hold approximately 320,000 clones, with around 92% observed a single time. Trimming shortened V by 5 bases and J by 2 bases, and 9 bases separated the two germline ends. CDR1 and CDR2 (germline): LGHNA, YNFKEQ. The CDR3 spans 13 residues. The TCR originated in a woman in her twenties or thirties with COVID-19, enrolled during active disease. The sequencing input was peripheral blood. The chain recombines TRBV4-2 with TRBJ1-2; D is undetermined. The CDR3 nucleotides are TGTGCCAGCAGCTACGACACCAACTATGGCTACACCTTC. The encoded protein is CASSYDTNYGYTF.